This T cell receptor beta chain was sequenced in a study of T cell repertoires in cytomegalovirus infection. The wider study: Evidence of both CMV infection and a matching HLA type came from public TCR beta signatures.

Each CDR3 protein gets one entry after TCRdb re-called the reads with MiXCR. The table lists about 470,000 distinct CDR3 sequences, under 55% of them singletons. V lost 6 bases to trimming and J lost 1 base; unmatched junction nucleotides: 2. The CDR3 is 12 residues long. Germline CDR1 SQVTM, CDR2 ANQGSEA. This clonotype is a singleton in its sample. What it binds is not known. The V and J genes are TRBV29-1 and TRBJ1-2, with 7 positions matching TRBD1. The TCR comes from a human donor in good health (CMV status not recorded). Some clones in this sample may be carry-over from other donors' samples. Source: cultured PBMCs, taken from culture after CMV antigen stimulation. The CDR3 here is CSVRQGNYGYTF. For the CDR3, the DNA is TGCAGCGTAAGACAGGGTAACTATGGCTACACCTTC.